This T cell receptor (beta chain) was observed in a study of technical replicates of blood from a handful of donors. Clones were read by immunoSEQ multiplex PCR, and TCRdb kept only the in-frame ones, dropping some. The data show about 99,000 clones, around 95% seen once. Trimming cost V 3 bases and J 8 bases; bases outside gene matches: 4. This CDR3 comprises 13 residues. Germline V gene data show CDR1 as MDHEN and CDR2 as SYDVKM. The sample was T cells isolated from PBMCs. The rearrangement links TRBV28 to TRBJ1-2, with TRBD1 matching 9 bases. The sequence came from a human donor in good health. The CDR3 sequence is CASSLNRGQGYTF. CDR3 nucleotides: TGTGCCAGCAGTTTGAACAGGGGGCAAGGCTACACCTTC.